What follows is one T cell receptor beta chain and its context. Its antigen is undetermined. This sample was taken from a study of T cell responses to AZD1222 COVID-19 vaccine. Findings and caveats of the study: Close to half of spike-specific TCRs reportedly recognize unmutated variant regions. Baseline seropositives among AZD1222 recipients totaled only 5 to 7. Spike-wide vaccine-associated CD4 TCRs dominated at 160-218 and 743-854.

With V trimmed by 1 base and J by 12 bases, 10 bases remained unmatched. CDR1 and CDR2 (germline): SEHNR, FQNEAQ (reference sequence). The CDR3 contains 15 residues. TCRdb's copy holds only in-frame clones and misses some; the assay was immunoSEQ multiplex PCR. The profile covers some 150,000 clones, with roughly 90% appearing a single time and more than 3% taken by the ten largest. This TCR came from an adult who received the AZD1222 COVID-19 vaccine. The V gene is TRBV7-9, the J gene TRBJ2-1; 9 bases are a match to TRBD2. The specimen comprised peripheral blood, sampled 28 days after the second AZD1222 dose. The CDR3 region is CASSLVSSGTWGQFF. CDR3 coding DNA: TGTGCCAGCAGCTTAGTATCTAGCGGGACGTGGGGGCAGTTCTTC.